This record looks at one T cell receptor (beta chain) sequence and its context. V trimming: 4 bases; J trimming: 14 bases; junction bases outside the gene matches: 13. Germline loops: CDR1 ENHRY, CDR2 SYGVKD. CDR3 size: 14 residues. Each exposed participant met a COVID-19 case in the 2 weeks preceding study entry. This entry comes from a study of blood T cell repertoires in COVID-19. The wider study: Samples came from the United States, Italy and Spain, spanning acute and convalescent COVID-19. The analysed material was cDNA or gDNA that came from T cells, B-cell-depleted T cells, or PBMCs.

Original methodology: Reference gene primers were amplified, and this amplification served to estimate nucleated cell counts. The table came from immunoSEQ multiplex PCR; TCRdb's copy has only in-frame clones and leaves some out. That table furnishes V, J and clone size, whereas the DNA furnished D and trimming. This sample has roughly 430,000 clones, with about 88% found just once. The sample was PBMCs or T cells enriched from blood (not recorded which). The clonotype was recovered from a young woman who had been exposed to COVID-19. This chain links TRBV10-3 with TRBJ1-5, with TRBD1 matching over 8 bases. The CDR3 coding sequence is TGTGCCATCAGTGGTACAGGGGGGGGGTGGAGCAAGCATTTT. Translation: CAISGTGGGWSKHF.